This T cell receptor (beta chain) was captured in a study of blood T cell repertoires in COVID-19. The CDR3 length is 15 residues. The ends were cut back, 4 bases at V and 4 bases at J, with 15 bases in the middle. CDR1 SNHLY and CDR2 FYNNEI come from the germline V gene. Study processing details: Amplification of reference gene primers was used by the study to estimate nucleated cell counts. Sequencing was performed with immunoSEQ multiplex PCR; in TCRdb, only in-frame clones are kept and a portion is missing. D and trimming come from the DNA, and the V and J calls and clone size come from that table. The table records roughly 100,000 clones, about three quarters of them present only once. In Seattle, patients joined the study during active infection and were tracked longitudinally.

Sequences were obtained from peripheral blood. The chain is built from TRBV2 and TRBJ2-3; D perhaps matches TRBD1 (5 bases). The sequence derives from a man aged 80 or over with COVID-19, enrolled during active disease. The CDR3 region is CASSVGQGAADTQYF. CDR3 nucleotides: TGTGCCAGCAGTGTCGGCCAGGGTGCGGCAGATACGCAGTATTTT. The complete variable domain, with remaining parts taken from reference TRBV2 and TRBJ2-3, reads EPEVTQTPSHQVTQMGQEVILRCVPISNHLYFYWYRQILGQKVEFLVSFYNNEISEKSEIFDDQFSVERPDGSNFTLKIRSTKLEDSAMYFCASSVGQGAADTQYFGPGTRLTVL.